This is a list of T cell receptor beta chains from one sample in a study of control samples from healthy donors and cancer patients. The method was immunoSEQ multiplex PCR; TCRdb's version includes in-frame clones alone and lacks a portion of them. This table has some 140,000 clones, about 94% appearing once. Sequenced: blood. The receptors derive from a man aged 35 to 55 in good health. Both conserved end residues are part of each CDR3. The order of the fields is V gene, J gene, clone size, D gene, CDR3 protein, CDR3 DNA. D genes are given only for firm matches. The listing skips clone size in some rows; elsewhere it reads once, few, many or a size class.

v_gene: TRBV19
j_gene: TRBJ2-3
abundance: NA
d_gene: TRBD2
CDR3aa: CASSTLAGGHTQYF
CDR3nt: TGTGCCAGTAGTACCCTAGCGGGGGGGCATACGCAGTATTTT

v_gene: TRBV5-1
j_gene: TRBJ2-7
abundance: NA
d_gene: NA
CDR3aa: CASSLGWGLYEQYF
CDR3nt: TGCGCCAGCAGCTTGGGGTGGGGGCTGTACGAGCAGTACTTC

v_gene: TRBV18
j_gene: TRBJ1-4
abundance: NA
d_gene: NA
CDR3aa: CASSGAPNEKLFF
CDR3nt: TGTGCCAGCTCTGGGGCTCCTAATGAAAAACTGTTTTTT

v_gene: TRBV5-1
j_gene: TRBJ1-1
abundance: NA
d_gene: TRBD1
CDR3aa: CASRQGQGDTEAFF
CDR3nt: TGCGCCAGCAGGCAGGGACAGGGGGACACTGAAGCTTTCTTT

v_gene: TRBV10-1
j_gene: TRBJ2-5
abundance: once
d_gene: NA
CDR3aa: CASTRSGTQTPGTQYF
CDR3nt: TGCGCCAGCACTAGGTCCGGGACACAAACACCCGGGACCCAGTACTTC

v_gene: TRBV7-8
j_gene: TRBJ1-1
abundance: NA
d_gene: TRBD1
CDR3aa: CASSLYRTGDGTEAFF
CDR3nt: TGTGCCAGCAGCTTATATCGGACAGGGGATGGCACTGAAGCTTTCTTT

v_gene: TRBV19
j_gene: TRBJ1-5
abundance: NA
d_gene: NA
CDR3aa: CASSITQGVQPQHF
CDR3nt: TGTGCCAGTAGTATTACCCAGGGCGTGCAGCCCCAGCATTTT

v_gene: TRBV24-1
j_gene: TRBJ1-1
abundance: NA
d_gene: TRBD1
CDR3aa: CATRATGGTEAFF
CDR3nt: TGTGCCACCAGGGCCACAGGGGGCACTGAAGCTTTCTTT

v_gene: TRBV28
j_gene: TRBJ1-1
abundance: NA
d_gene: NA
CDR3aa: CASSNGQRGTEAFF
CDR3nt: TGTGCCAGCAGTAACGGACAGAGAGGGACTGAAGCTTTCTTT

v_gene: TRBV21-1
j_gene: TRBJ2-2
abundance: NA
d_gene: NA
CDR3aa: CASPSERELFF
CDR3nt: TGTGCCAGCCCCTCTGAGCGGGAGCTGTTTTTT

v_gene: TRBV18
j_gene: TRBJ1-2
abundance: NA
d_gene: TRBD1
CDR3aa: CASSPAGTGEDGYTF
CDR3nt: TGTGCCAGCTCACCCGCCGGGACAGGGGAAGATGGCTACACCTTC

v_gene: TRBV3-1/TRBV3-2
j_gene: TRBJ1-2
abundance: NA
d_gene: NA
CDR3aa: CASSHQYYGYTF
CDR3nt: TGTGCCAGCAGCCATCAGTACTATGGCTACACCTTC

v_gene: TRBV18
j_gene: TRBJ2-7
abundance: NA
d_gene: TRBD2
CDR3aa: CASSPGGYEQYF
CDR3nt: TGTGCCAGCTCCCCGGGGGGCTACGAGCAGTACTTC

v_gene: TRBV27
j_gene: TRBJ2-6
abundance: NA
d_gene: TRBD1
CDR3aa: CASRRTGTGASGANVLTF
CDR3nt: TGTGCCAGCAGGCGAACCGGGACAGGGGCCTCTGGGGCCAACGTCCTGACTTTC

v_gene: TRBV9
j_gene: TRBJ2-1
abundance: once
d_gene: TRBD1
CDR3aa: CASSKGMDRGMGNEQFF
CDR3nt: TGTGCCAGCAGCAAAGGTATGGACAGGGGAATGGGGAATGAGCAGTTCTTC

v_gene: TRBV9
j_gene: TRBJ1-5
abundance: NA
d_gene: TRBD1
CDR3aa: CASGDSSWGQPQHF
CDR3nt: TGTGCCAGCGGGGACAGCAGTTGGGGCCAGCCCCAGCATTTT

v_gene: TRBV19
j_gene: TRBJ2-7
abundance: NA
d_gene: NA
CDR3aa: CASSTGLYEQYF
CDR3nt: TGTGCCAGTAGTACAGGTTTATACGAGCAGTACTTC

v_gene: TRBV6-5
j_gene: TRBJ2-7
abundance: NA
d_gene: NA
CDR3aa: CASVRGDEQYF
CDR3nt: TGTGCCAGCGTTAGGGGAGACGAGCAGTACTTC

v_gene: TRBV10-3
j_gene: TRBJ2-7
abundance: few
d_gene: NA
CDR3aa: CAISDGQNAAYEQYF
CDR3nt: TGTGCCATCAGTGATGGCCAAAATGCAGCCTACGAGCAGTACTTC

v_gene: TRBV28
j_gene: TRBJ1-1
abundance: NA
d_gene: NA
CDR3aa: CASSLGGTPGHINTEAFF
CDR3nt: TGTGCCAGCAGTTTAGGGGGGACGCCCGGACACATTAACACTGAAGCTTTCTTT

v_gene: TRBV7-9
j_gene: TRBJ1-3
abundance: NA
d_gene: NA
CDR3aa: CASSFYRDLSGNTIYF
CDR3nt: TGTGCCAGCAGCTTTTACAGGGATCTCTCTGGAAACACCATATATTTT

v_gene: TRBV2
j_gene: TRBJ2-5
abundance: NA
d_gene: NA
CDR3aa: CASRRGVGETQYF
CDR3nt: TGTGCCAGCAGGAGAGGAGTCGGGGAGACCCAGTACTTC

v_gene: TRBV6-6
j_gene: TRBJ1-5
abundance: NA
d_gene: TRBD1
CDR3aa: CASSPRTRQGASQPQHF
CDR3nt: TGTGCCAGCAGTCCCAGGACGAGACAGGGGGCATCTCAGCCCCAGCATTTT

v_gene: TRBV19
j_gene: TRBJ2-1
abundance: NA
d_gene: TRBD2
CDR3aa: CASSRTSGSYNEQFF
CDR3nt: TGTGCCAGTAGTAGGACTAGCGGCTCCTACAATGAGCAGTTCTTC

v_gene: TRBV5-5
j_gene: TRBJ2-4
abundance: NA
d_gene: NA
CDR3aa: CASSRDLAKNIQYF
CDR3nt: TGTGCCAGCAGCCGTGACCTAGCCAAAAACATTCAGTACTTC

v_gene: TRBV3-1/TRBV3-2
j_gene: TRBJ2-5
abundance: once
d_gene: NA
CDR3aa: CASSQVLPRVGETQYF
CDR3nt: TGTGCCAGCAGCCAAGTCCTACCCCGCGTTGGAGAGACCCAGTACTTC

v_gene: TRBV29-1
j_gene: TRBJ2-7
abundance: once
d_gene: NA
CDR3aa: CSVEAGVPYEQYF
CDR3nt: TGCAGCGTTGAGGCAGGGGTCCCCTACGAGCAGTACTTC

v_gene: TRBV2
j_gene: TRBJ1-6
abundance: NA
d_gene: NA
CDR3aa: CAGRRAASSYNSPLHF
CDR3nt: TGTGCCGGCCGCCGGGCCGCGAGCTCCTATAATTCACCCCTCCACTTT

v_gene: TRBV6-5
j_gene: TRBJ1-2
abundance: few
d_gene: NA
CDR3aa: CASSYGGTAAVYGYTF
CDR3nt: TGTGCCAGCAGTTACGGGGGCACGGCTGCCGTCTATGGCTACACCTTC

v_gene: TRBV29-1
j_gene: TRBJ1-1
abundance: NA
d_gene: TRBD1
CDR3aa: CSVTQDRVPFF
CDR3nt: TGCAGCGTGACACAGGACAGGGTGCCTTTCTTT

v_gene: TRBV28
j_gene: TRBJ1-2
abundance: NA
d_gene: NA
CDR3aa: CASITLRGNGYTF
CDR3nt: TGTGCCAGCATTACGTTAAGGGGAAATGGCTACACCTTC

v_gene: TRBV7-8
j_gene: TRBJ2-7
abundance: NA
d_gene: NA
CDR3aa: CASSRGSTKTYEQYF
CDR3nt: TGTGCCAGCAGCCGCGGCAGTACAAAAACCTACGAGCAGTACTTC

v_gene: TRBV28
j_gene: TRBJ1-6
abundance: NA
d_gene: TRBD1
CDR3aa: CASSWDSSNNSPLHF
CDR3nt: TGTGCCAGCAGTTGGGACAGTTCCAATAATTCACCCCTCCACTTT

v_gene: TRBV2
j_gene: TRBJ2-3
abundance: NA
d_gene: TRBD2
CDR3aa: CASSRLAGAGDTQYF
CDR3nt: TGTGCCAGCAGTAGACTAGCGGGGGCTGGAGATACGCAGTATTTT

v_gene: TRBV27
j_gene: TRBJ2-6
abundance: NA
d_gene: NA
CDR3aa: CASSSGANVLTF
CDR3nt: TGTGCCAGCAGTTCTGGGGCCAACGTCCTGACTTTC

v_gene: TRBV24-1
j_gene: TRBJ2-3
abundance: once
d_gene: TRBD1
CDR3aa: CATQQGADTQYF
CDR3nt: TGTGCCACCCAGCAGGGGGCGGATACGCAGTATTTT

v_gene: TRBV24-1
j_gene: TRBJ2-3
abundance: once
d_gene: TRBD2
CDR3aa: CATSGGGSDTQYF
CDR3nt: TGTGCCACCAGCGGGGGGGGGTCAGATACGCAGTATTTT

v_gene: TRBV7-3
j_gene: TRBJ2-5
abundance: NA
d_gene: NA
CDR3aa: CASSLGGTQYF
CDR3nt: TGTGCCAGCAGCTTGGGAGGGACCCAGTACTTC

v_gene: TRBV5-1
j_gene: TRBJ2-3
abundance: NA
d_gene: TRBD1
CDR3aa: CASSLEGQGTDTQYF
CDR3nt: TGCGCCAGCAGCCTGGAGGGACAGGGCACAGATACGCAGTATTTT

v_gene: TRBV5-1
j_gene: TRBJ2-7
abundance: NA
d_gene: NA
CDR3aa: CASSPEGLTTAYEQYF
CDR3nt: TGCGCCAGCAGCCCTGAGGGGCTCACAACCGCCTACGAGCAGTACTTC

v_gene: TRBV7-2
j_gene: TRBJ2-3
abundance: once
d_gene: NA
CDR3aa: CASSFPGPLAQYF
CDR3nt: TGTGCCAGCAGCTTTCCGGGTCCTCTAGCGCAGTATTTT

v_gene: TRBV19
j_gene: TRBJ1-3
abundance: once
d_gene: NA
CDR3aa: CASSPRGGNTIYF
CDR3nt: TGTGCCAGTAGTCCCAGGGGAGGAAACACCATATATTTT

v_gene: TRBV5-1
j_gene: TRBJ2-1
abundance: few
d_gene: NA
CDR3aa: CASSLHGGTSSYNEQFF
CDR3nt: TGCGCCAGCAGCTTGCATGGGGGGACGAGCTCCTACAATGAGCAGTTCTTC

v_gene: TRBV11-2
j_gene: TRBJ2-7
abundance: NA
d_gene: TRBD2
CDR3aa: CASSLSSSGGANEQYF
CDR3nt: TGTGCCAGCAGCTTATCGTCTAGCGGGGGGGCCAACGAGCAGTACTTC

v_gene: TRBV27
j_gene: TRBJ1-2
abundance: NA
d_gene: NA
CDR3aa: CASSPGRNYGYTF
CDR3nt: TGTGCCAGCAGTCCGGGACGTAACTATGGCTACACCTTC

v_gene: TRBV4-1
j_gene: TRBJ1-2
abundance: NA
d_gene: TRBD1
CDR3aa: CASSQDWGNRGQSYGYTF
CDR3nt: TGCGCCAGCAGCCAAGATTGGGGAAACAGGGGCCAGAGCTATGGCTACACCTTC

v_gene: TRBV19
j_gene: TRBJ2-3
abundance: NA
d_gene: NA
CDR3aa: CASKRSVDTDTQYF
CDR3nt: TGTGCCAGTAAAAGAAGTGTAGACACAGATACGCAGTATTTT

v_gene: TRBV12-1
j_gene: TRBJ2-5
abundance: NA
d_gene: NA
CDR3aa: CAGGGTQETQYF
CDR3nt: TGTGCCGGGGGGGGAACCCAAGAGACCCAGTACTTC

v_gene: TRBV6-5
j_gene: TRBJ2-2
abundance: NA
d_gene: NA
CDR3aa: CASRPGQTTGELFF
CDR3nt: TGTGCCAGCAGACCCGGACAGACCACCGGGGAGCTGTTTTTT

v_gene: TRBV18
j_gene: TRBJ1-1
abundance: NA
d_gene: NA
CDR3aa: CASSPGRSPMNTEAFF
CDR3nt: TGTGCCAGCTCACCCGGGAGGAGTCCCATGAACACTGAAGCTTTCTTT

v_gene: TRBV6-6
j_gene: TRBJ1-2
abundance: NA
d_gene: NA
CDR3aa: CASSYSTDGYTF
CDR3nt: TGTGCCAGCAGTTACTCTACGGATGGCTACACCTTC

v_gene: TRBV3-1/TRBV3-2
j_gene: TRBJ2-3
abundance: NA
d_gene: TRBD2
CDR3aa: CASSQLAGTDTQYF
CDR3nt: TGTGCCAGCAGCCAACTAGCGGGCACAGATACGCAGTATTTT

v_gene: TRBV6-5
j_gene: TRBJ1-1
abundance: NA
d_gene: TRBD1
CDR3aa: CASRTGQANTEAFF
CDR3nt: TGTGCCAGCAGGACTGGACAGGCGAACACTGAAGCTTTCTTT

v_gene: TRBV24-1
j_gene: TRBJ2-1
abundance: NA
d_gene: TRBD1
CDR3aa: CATSDPGQEDYNEQFF
CDR3nt: TGTGCCACCAGTGATCCGGGACAGGAGGATTACAATGAGCAGTTCTTC

v_gene: TRBV9
j_gene: TRBJ2-7
abundance: NA
d_gene: NA
CDR3aa: CASSVGTNSLYEQYF
CDR3nt: TGTGCCAGCAGCGTCGGGACAAACAGTCTCTACGAGCAGTACTTC